The T cell receptor (beta chain) under discussion was sequenced for a study of T cells in Graves' hyperthyroidism and ophthalmopathy. Notes on the study in general: In blood, most of the thyroid clonotypes expanded above 0.001 were also present. Stable hyperthyroidism was separated from ophthalmopathy by a model based on 13 V-J features.

Authors of the study amplified TCR beta CDR3 regions from RNA transcripts. HTBI primers were the set used in a first-round RT-PCR of the TCR CDR3. TCRdb passed the multiplex PCR reads through MiXCR, listing each CDR3 protein once. The table shows 500,000 to 650,000 distinct CDR3 sequences, with 40% to 50% occurring only once. Remarks on this clonotype: Antigen: not known.

Germline V gives CDR1 SNHLY, CDR2 FYNNEI. CDR3 size: 11 residues. Trimming pared 3 bases from V and 8 bases from J, leaving 7 bases between. Lactation, pregnancy, other autoimmune disease or uncontrolled infection led to exclusion of patients. This sequence was found in an adult woman with Graves' disease, either hyperthyroidism or ophthalmopathy (not recorded which). This chain joins TRBV2 and TRBJ2-5, with D possibly matching TRBD1 (5 bases). The sample taken for sequencing was peripheral blood or thyroid tissue (not recorded which). This CDR3 is CASSDQGTQYF. CDR3 sequence (DNA): TGTGCCAGCAGTGATCAGGGCACCCAGTACTTC. Combining the CDR3 with reference TRBV2 and TRBJ2-5 gives the whole variable domain EPEVTQTPSHQVTQMGQEVILRCVPISNHLYFYWYRQILGQKVEFLVSFYNNEISEKSEIFDDQFSVERPDGSNFTLKIRSTKLEDSAMYFCASSDQGTQYFGPGTRLLVL.